The 24 T cell receptor beta chains given below trace back to one sample, sequenced in a study of blood T cell repertoires in COVID-19. Profiled with immunoSEQ multiplex PCR; TCRdb holds only in-frame clones, not every one. The profile shows 200,000 to 250,000 clones, under 90% of them singletons. Sequencing was done on a sample of PBMCs or T cells enriched from blood (not recorded which). The receptor set was obtained from a man aged 55-75 years who had recovered from COVID-19.

The rearrangement joins TRBV5-6 to TRBJ1-2; 7 bases line up with TRBD1. The CDR3 contains 14 residues. The J segment lost 7 bases and the V segment lost 2 bases, leaving 8 bases of the junction unmatched. CDR1 is SGHDT, CDR2 YYEEEE, per germline. In DNA, the CDR3 is TGTGCCAGCAGCTTATCAGGGGGACCCATTGGCTACACCTTC. Its protein is CASSLSGGPIGYTF.

The rearrangement joins TRBV7-3 to TRBJ1-2, with TRBD1 matching 10 bases. This CDR3 region has 15 residues. The J segment lost 4 bases and the V segment lost 5 bases, leaving 7 bases of the junction unmatched. Germline V lookup: CDR1 SGHTA, CDR2 FQGTGA. The CDR3 DNA follows: TGTGCCAGCAGCCTGACAGGGGGCGCCTCCTATGGCTACACCTTC. Its protein is CASSLTGGASYGYTF.

The V gene is TRBV5-1, the J gene TRBJ1-4; 7 bases fit TRBD1. Germline loops: CDR1 SGHRS, CDR2 YFSETQ. The CDR3 length is 18 residues. Trimming at V came to 0 bases and at J to 8 bases, leaving 16 bases not matched to a gene. The CDR3 loop is CASSLGGLDRLVREKLFF. The DNA of the CDR3 is TGCGCCAGCAGCTTGGGGGGCCTGGACAGGCTTGTTCGGGAAAAACTGTTTTTT.

The gene calls are TRBV2 and TRBJ2-1; TRBD2 might be the D (5 bases). Germline-derived CDR1 and CDR2 are SNHLY and FYNNEI. The length of the CDR3 is 13 residues. The V end was cut by 4 bases, the J end by 7 bases, with 11 bases between. This chain's CDR3 is CASSGGPWNEQFF. The CDR3 nucleotides read TGTGCCAGCAGTGGAGGGCCTTGGAATGAGCAGTTCTTC. Full variable domain (remainder filled in from reference TRBV2 and TRBJ2-1): EPEVTQTPSHQVTQMGQEVILRCVPISNHLYFYWYRQILGQKVEFLVSFYNNEISEKSEIFDDQFSVERPDGSNFTLKIRSTKLEDSAMYFCASSGGPWNEQFFGPGTRLTVL.

The rearrangement links TRBV11-3 to TRBJ1-4; TRBD1 matches at 7 bases. V lost 5 bases to trimming and J lost 7 bases; unmatched junction nucleotides: 10. The CDR3 has 15 residues. Germline loops: CDR1 SGHNT, CDR2 YENEEA. CDR3 DNA sequence: TGTGCCAGCAGCCCCCGACAGGGCGGAACTGAAAAACTGTTTTTT. Its translation: CASSPRQGGTEKLFF.

CDR3 in amino acids: CASSEGRVDNSPLHF. In nucleotides, the CDR3 is TGTGCCAGCAGTGAGGGCAGGGTGGATAATTCACCCCTCCACTTT. The chain recombines TRBV6-1 with TRBJ1-6; tentatively, D is TRBD1 (5 bases). Trimming took 3 bases from V and 5 from J, leaving 11 bases between them. CDR1 and CDR2 (germline): MNHNS, SASEGT. This CDR3 is built from 15 residues.

The chain employs TRBV3-1 (or the pseudogene TRBV3-2) and TRBJ1-1; 12 bases agree with TRBD1. J gave up 8 bases and V 4 bases, and 5 bases lay outside the gene matches. The CDR3 has 14 residues. Germline lookup yields CDR1 LGHDT and CDR2 YNNKEL (reference sequence). CDR3 amino acids: CASSLRDRGLEAFF. The CDR3 bases are TGTGCCAGCAGCCTCCGGGACAGGGGGCTAGAAGCTTTCTTT.

This rearrangement joins TRBV12-3 or TRBV12-4 to TRBJ1-1; unclear D gene. The CDR3 consists of 11 residues. The V end was cut by 0 bases, the J end by 6 bases, with 2 bases between. Here the CDR3 DNA reads TGTGCCAGCAGTTTAGCCTCTGAAGCTTTCTTT. Encoded protein: CASSLASEAFF.

This clone has just one count. The chain combines TRBV23-1 with TRBJ1-1; D may be TRBD1 (5 bases). TRBV23-1 is reported as an ORF; its role is uncertain. This CDR3 is 15 amino acids long. V was pared by 7 bases and J by 1 base, with 16 bases between. In DNA form, the CDR3 reads TGCGCCAGCACCCCCCAACAGGCGGAGAACACTGAAGCTTTCTTT. It is translated as CASTPQQAENTEAFF.

Comment on this clone: The junction does not match germline at one end; this may be a read error. The rearrangement joins TRBV19 to TRBJ1-1, with 8 bases lining up with TRBD1. The CDR3 length is 17 residues. Germline CDR1 reads LNHDA; CDR2 reads SQIVND (reference sequence). The CDR3 nucleotides are TGTGCCGGTAGTATAGGGGCAGGGGGCGAATCGGACACTGAAGCTTTCTTT. This translates into CAGSIGAGGESDTEAFF. Supplemented by reference TRBV19 and TRBJ1-1, the full variable domain reads DGGITQSPKYLFRKEGQNVTLSCEQNLNHDAMYWYRQDPGQGLRLIYYSQIVNDFQKGDIAEGYSVSREKKESFPLTVTSAQKNPTAFYLCAGSIGAGGESDTEAFFGQGTRLTVV.

This clone was counted a single time. This chain joins TRBV9 and TRBJ2-5; unclear D gene. Germline CDR1 reads SGDLS; CDR2 reads YYNGEE. V was trimmed by 1 base and J by 5 bases, leaving 15 bases between them. CDR3 length: 15 residues. CDR3 nucleotides: TGTGCCAGCAGCGTACGACCGAATCCAGCGGAGACCCAGTACTTC. This gives the protein CASSVRPNPAETQYF.

This clone was seen just once. J is TRBJ2-5 and V is TRBV19; TRBD2 aligns across 7 bases. Germline V gives CDR1 LNHDA, CDR2 SQIVND (reference sequence). V dropped 6 bases and J dropped 3; count of bases not matched to a gene: 4. The length of the CDR3 is 13 residues. The CDR3 is CASRASGEETQYF. The CDR3 nucleotides are TGTGCCAGTAGAGCCAGCGGGGAAGAGACCCAGTACTTC.

This chain uses TRBV18 with TRBJ1-4; the D gene is possibly TRBD1 (6 bases). Germline CDR1 and CDR2: KGHSH and LQKENI. V was shortened by 2 bases and J by 3 bases, with 13 bases between the two germline ends. The CDR3 is made up of 16 amino acids. The CDR3 DNA sequence: TGTGCCAGCTCACCATCGGGGGGCTGGGCTAATGAAAAACTGTTTTTT. This encodes CASSPSGGWANEKLFF.

The rearrangement uses TRBV5-6 and TRBJ1-5; D not resolved. The germline V and J ends were trimmed by 0 bases and 5 bases, with 3 bases remaining between them. From germline, CDR1 is SGHDT and CDR2 YYEEEE. The CDR3 runs to 12 residues. CDR3 loop: CASSLADQPQHF. The CDR3 nucleotides are TGTGCCAGCAGCTTGGCCGATCAGCCCCAGCATTTT. Full variable domain (remainder filled in from reference TRBV5-6 and TRBJ1-5): DAGVTQSPTHLIKTRGQQVTLRCSPKSGHDTVSWYQQALGQGPQFIFQYYEEEERQRGNFPDRFSGHQFPNYSSELNVNALLLGDSALYLCASSLADQPQHFGDGTRLSIL.

The chain recombines TRBV6-2 or TRBV6-3 with TRBJ1-5; D remains ambiguous. Germline CDR1 is MNHEY and CDR2 is SVGEGT. V was trimmed by 6 bases and J by 0 bases, leaving 9 bases between them. The CDR3 length is 14 residues. CDR3 in DNA: TGTGCCAGCAGCCGCGGGTCTAGCAATCAGCCCCAGCATTTT. Protein: CASSRGSSNQPQHF.

The V and J genes are TRBV19 and TRBJ1-1; 9 bases are a match to TRBD1. Losses at the gene ends were 7 bases for V and 3 bases for J; bases not matched to a gene: 3. The CDR3 contains 13 residues. Germline CDR1 reads LNHDA; CDR2 reads SQIVND (reference sequence). CDR3 amino acids: CASNDRGYTEAFF. The DNA of the CDR3 is TGTGCCAGTAATGACAGGGGGTACACTGAAGCTTTCTTT.

The chain recombines TRBV18 with TRBJ2-1, with TRBD2 as a possible D gene (7 bases). The CDR3 is 15 residues long. CDR1 is KGHSH and CDR2 is LQKENI in the germline V gene. V was cut by 6 bases and J by 4 bases, with 16 bases left in between. CDR3 nucleotide sequence: TGTGCCAGCTCGGGGGGGGCCGGTGGTTACAATGAGCAGTTCTTC. Amino acids: CASSGGAGGYNEQFF.

The rearrangement uses TRBV7-9 and TRBJ1-1; D gene unclear. The CDR3 has 11 residues. Trimming cost V 4 bases and J 9 bases, with 9 bases left between them. Germline V lookup: CDR1 SEHNR, CDR2 FQNEAQ (reference sequence). The CDR3 is CASSSGLKAFF. The CDR3 nucleotides are TGTGCCAGCAGCTCGGGGTTGAAAGCTTTCTTT.

The chain recombines TRBV27 with TRBJ1-1; D is ambiguous. V was clipped by 5 bases and J by 2 bases, with 12 bases between them. The length of the CDR3 is 14 residues. Per germline, CDR1 MNHEY and CDR2 SMNVEV (reference sequence). CDR3 nucleotides: TGTGCCAGCAGTCCGAACGCGTTAAACACTGAAGCTTTCTTT. It specifies CASSPNALNTEAFF.

The V call is TRBV18, the J call TRBJ1-1, with 7 bases identical to TRBD1. This CDR3 contains 15 residues. Germline V gene sequence: CDR1 KGHSH, CDR2 LQKENI. Trimming removed 2 bases from V and 4 bases from J; junction bases left unmatched: 7. The CDR3 coding sequence is TGTGCCAGCTCACCAAGGGACAGTAGGAGCACTGAAGCTTTCTTT. It translates to CASSPRDSRSTEAFF.

CDR3 in DNA: TGTGCCAGTAGTACTGGGCCAGGCAATCAGCCCCAGCATTTT. Translation: CASSTGPGNQPQHF. This rearrangement joins TRBV19 to TRBJ1-5; D unclear. This CDR3 has 14 amino acids. Germline CDR1 LNHDA, CDR2 SQIVND (reference sequence). V lost 4 bases and J lost 2, with 9 bases in between.

The CDR3 spells CASSSWTGAGNTIYF. CDR3 DNA: TGTGCCAGCAGCTCCTGGACAGGGGCTGGAAACACCATATATTTT. The chain carries TRBV11-2 and TRBJ1-3; 9 nucleotides line up with TRBD1. After removal of 4 bases from V and 2 bases from J, the junction contained 3 bases not matched to a gene. The germline V gene has CDR1 SGHAT and CDR2 FQNNGV. The CDR3 covers 15 residues. The variable domain in full, with the rest retrieved from reference TRBV11-2 and TRBJ1-3, is EAGVAQSPRYKIIEKRQSVAFWCNPISGHATLYWYQQILGQGPKLLIQFQNNGVVDDSQLPKDRFSAERLKGVDSTLKIQPAKLEDSAVYLCASSSWTGAGNTIYFGEGSWLTVV.

This chain joins TRBV11-2 and TRBJ1-6; no firm D call. Trimming removed 1 base at V and 6 bases at J, with 7 bases between. The CDR3 spans 14 residues. The germline V gene encodes CDR1 SGHAT and CDR2 FQNNGV. CDR3 amino acids: CASSLASGNSPLHF. The CDR3 region has the DNA TGTGCCAGCAGCTTAGCTTCGGGTAATTCACCCCTCCACTTT.

V and J are TRBV6-8 and TRBJ2-7; tentative D call: TRBD2 (5 bases). Germline values: CDR1 MNHGY, CDR2 SAAAGT. The CDR3 runs to 15 residues. V lost 2 bases and J lost 0, with 11 bases in between. DNA for the CDR3: TGTGCCAGCAGTTACCAGCGGACGAGCTCCTACGAGCAGTACTTC. This gives the protein CASSYQRTSSYEQYF.